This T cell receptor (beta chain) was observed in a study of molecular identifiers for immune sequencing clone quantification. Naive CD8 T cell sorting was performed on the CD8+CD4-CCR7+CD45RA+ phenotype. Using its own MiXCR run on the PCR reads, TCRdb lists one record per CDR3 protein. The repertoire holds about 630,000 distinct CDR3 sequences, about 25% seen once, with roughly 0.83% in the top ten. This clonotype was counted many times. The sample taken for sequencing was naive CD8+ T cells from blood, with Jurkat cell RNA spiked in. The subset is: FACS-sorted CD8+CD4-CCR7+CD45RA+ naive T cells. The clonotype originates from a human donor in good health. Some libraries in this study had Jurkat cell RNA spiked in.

As DNA, the CDR3 is TGCGCCAGCAGCCAAGATCTAGCCCATGAGCAGTTCTTC. Translating it yields CASSQDLAHEQFF. V gene TRBV4-3 combines with J gene TRBJ2-1, with D perhaps TRBD2 (5 bases). Germline CDR1 LGHNA, CDR2 YSLEER. This CDR3 spans 13 amino acids. The ends were cut back, 0 bases at V and 8 bases at J, with 8 bases in the middle.